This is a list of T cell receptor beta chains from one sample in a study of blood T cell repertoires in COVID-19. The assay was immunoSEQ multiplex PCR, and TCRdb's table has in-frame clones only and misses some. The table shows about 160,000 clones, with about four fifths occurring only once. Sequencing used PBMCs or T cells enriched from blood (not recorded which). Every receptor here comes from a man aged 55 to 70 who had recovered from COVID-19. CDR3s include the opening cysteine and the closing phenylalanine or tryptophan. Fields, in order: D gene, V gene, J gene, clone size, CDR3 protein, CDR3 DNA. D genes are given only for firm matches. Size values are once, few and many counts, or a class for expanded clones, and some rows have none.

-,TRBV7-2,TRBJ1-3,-,CASSPGPGQGNTIYF,TGTGCCAGCAGCCCTGGACCGGGACAAGGAAACACCATATATTTT
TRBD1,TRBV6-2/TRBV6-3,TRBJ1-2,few,CASSPPGVPGQGEYGYTF,TGTGCCAGCAGCCCTCCGGGGGTACCGGGACAGGGAGAGTATGGCTACACCTTC
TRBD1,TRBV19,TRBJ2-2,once,CASSSERDRMSTGELFF,TGTGCCAGTAGCAGCGAACGGGACAGGATGTCTACCGGGGAGCTGTTTTTT
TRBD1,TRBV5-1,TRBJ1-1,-,CASSPQRQGARTEAFF,TGCGCCAGCAGCCCCCAGAGACAGGGGGCTCGGACTGAAGCTTTCTTT
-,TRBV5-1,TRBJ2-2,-,CASSRVRDIIIGELFF,TGCGCCAGCAGCAGAGTCCGGGACATCATCATCGGGGAGCTGTTTTTT
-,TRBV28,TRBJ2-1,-,CASSLTTNRDTYNEQFF,TGTGCCAGCAGTTTAACCACCAACCGGGACACTTACAATGAGCAGTTCTTC
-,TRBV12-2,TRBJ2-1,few,CASRLVWTSGSLNEQFF,TGTGCAAGTCGCTTAGTCTGGACTAGCGGGAGTTTGAATGAGCAGTTCTTC
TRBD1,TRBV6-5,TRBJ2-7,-,CASSYSGQGDEQYF,TGTGCCAGCAGTTACTCGGGACAGGGCGACGAGCAGTACTTC
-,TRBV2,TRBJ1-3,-,CASSEQALSFSGNTIYF,TGTGCCAGCAGTGAACAGGCCCTCTCTTTCTCTGGAAACACCATATATTTT
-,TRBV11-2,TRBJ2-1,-,CASSARTPYNEQFF,TGTGCCAGCAGTGCAAGAACTCCCTACAATGAGCAGTTCTTC
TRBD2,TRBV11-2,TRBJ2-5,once,CASSLEASGGRETQYF,TGTGCCAGCAGCTTAGAGGCTAGCGGGGGGCGAGAGACCCAGTACTTC
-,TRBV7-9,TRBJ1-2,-,CASSFADVYGYTF,TGTGCCAGCAGCTTTGCGGATGTCTATGGCTACACCTTC
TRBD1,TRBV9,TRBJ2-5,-,CASSLGQGGETQYF,TGTGCCAGCAGCCTGGGACAGGGGGGTGAGACCCAGTACTTC
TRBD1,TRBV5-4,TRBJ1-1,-,CASSLAGQGAAEAFF,TGTGCCAGCAGCTTGGCGGGACAGGGGGCGGCTGAAGCTTTCTTT
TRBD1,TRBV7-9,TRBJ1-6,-,CASSLEGGVNSPLHF,TGTGCCAGCAGCTTAGAAGGGGGCGTCAATTCACCCCTCCACTTT
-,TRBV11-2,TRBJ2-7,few,CASSLEPRNSYEQYF,TGTGCCAGCAGCTTAGAACCCAGGAACTCCTACGAGCAGTACTTC
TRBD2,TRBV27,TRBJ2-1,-,CASSSGLATYNEQFF,TGTGCCAGCAGTTCGGGACTAGCTACGTACAATGAGCAGTTCTTC
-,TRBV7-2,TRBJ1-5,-,CASSFPRQPQHF,TGTGCCAGCAGCTTCCCGAGGCAGCCCCAGCATTTT